This TCR beta chain comes out of a study of T cell responses to AZD1222 COVID-19 vaccine. There are 14 residues in the CDR3. Germline lookup yields CDR1 MGHRA and CDR2 YSYEKL. Trimming took off 1 base at V and 2 bases at J, with 8 bases between the two ends. This clone was seen a handful of times. Its antigen is undetermined. General observations from the study: Clonal diversity may have been underestimated, and the donors were mostly white British, with more females than males. Baseline seropositivity characterized only a handful of AZD1222 recipients.

Assay: immunoSEQ multiplex PCR; the TCRdb copy retains only in-frame clones and omits some. Of roughly 110,000 clones listed, 80% to 90% are singletons. The receptor was isolated from an adult in good health. V is TRBV4-1 and J is TRBJ1-1; D call uncertain. The sample in question was peripheral blood, obtained on day 0 of AZD1222 vaccination. CDR3 loop: CASSQGIVNTEAFF. The CDR3 region has the DNA TGCGCCAGCAGCCAAGGGATAGTTAACACTGAAGCTTTCTTT.